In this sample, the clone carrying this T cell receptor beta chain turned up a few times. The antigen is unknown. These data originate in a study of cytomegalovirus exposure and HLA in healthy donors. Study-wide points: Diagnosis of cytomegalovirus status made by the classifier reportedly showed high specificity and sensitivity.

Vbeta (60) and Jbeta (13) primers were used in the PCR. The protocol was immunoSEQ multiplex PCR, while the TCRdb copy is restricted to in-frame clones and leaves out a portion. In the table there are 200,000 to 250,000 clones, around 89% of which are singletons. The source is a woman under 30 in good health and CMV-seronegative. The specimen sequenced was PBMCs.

The CDR3 DNA sequence: TGTGCCTGGAGCCCAGGGGGAAACACCATATATTTT. Its translation: CAWSPGGNTIYF. This sequence joins TRBV30 and TRBJ1-3, with TRBD1 as a possible D gene (5 bases). The V and J ends lost 3 bases and 4 bases respectively, with 7 bases between them. From germline, CDR1 is GTSNPN and CDR2 SVGIG (reference sequence). The CDR3 extends over 12 amino acids.